The 11 T cell receptor beta chains below were found in one sample sequenced in a study of cytomegalovirus exposure and HLA in healthy donors. PCR was performed using 60 Vbeta and 13 Jbeta primers. Method: immunoSEQ multiplex PCR; TCRdb's copy keeps in-frame clones and lacks some. The data show fewer than 250,000 clones, with around 79% seen just once and 1.5% to 2% held by the top ten. Sequenced: PBMCs. The source is a male donor in good health and CMV-seronegative.

The chain carries TRBV6-1 and TRBJ2-2; D perhaps matches TRBD2 (5 bases). V was clipped by 3 bases and J by 7 bases, with 18 bases between them. This CDR3 has 16 residues. CDR1 is MNHNS and CDR2 is SASEGT in the germline V gene. CDR3 nucleotides: TGTGCCAGCAGTGACATCATCTGGGAGTTAGGCGGGGAGCTGTTTTTT. Translated, it gives CASSDIIWELGGELFF.

This clone appeared once. The CDR3 region has the DNA TGTGCCAGCACCCGTTATTCCTTCCGGGACAGGGAACACGAGCAGTACTTC. It codes for CASTRYSFRDREHEQYF. The rearrangement uses TRBV28 and TRBJ2-7; 9 bases map to TRBD1. This CDR3 comprises 17 residues. Germline values: CDR1 MDHEN, CDR2 SYDVKM. V was clipped by 7 bases and J by 5 bases; unmatched bases: 18. The full variable domain, in which reference TRBV28 and TRBJ2-7 provide the parts outside the CDR3, is DVKVTQSSRYLVKRTGEKVFLECVQDMDHENMFWYRQDPGLGLRLIYFSYDVKMKEKGDIPEGYSVSREKKERFSLILESASTNQTSMYLCASTRYSFRDREHEQYFGPGTRLTVT.

The V gene is TRBV5-4, the J gene TRBJ1-4; D call uncertain. CDR3 size: 14 residues. Germline CDR1 and CDR2: SGHNT and YYREEE (reference sequence). V dropped 0 bases and J dropped 5 bases, with 8 bases sitting between them. CDR3 sequence: CASSLEGGNEKLFF. The CDR3 DNA is TGTGCCAGCAGCTTGGAGGGCGGGAATGAAAAACTGTTTTTT.

This clone was counted once. The chain recombines TRBV2 with TRBJ1-1; 8 nucleotides align to TRBD1. Trimming cost V 6 bases and J 5 bases; bases outside gene matches: 8. Germline assignment: CDR1 SNHLY and CDR2 FYNNEI. There are 14 residues in the CDR3. The CDR3 nucleotides read TGTGCCAGCAGAGATTTTACAGGGGGAACTGAAGCTTTCTTT. This translates into CASRDFTGGTEAFF.

The V gene is TRBV28, the J gene TRBJ1-1, with TRBD1 matching over 8 bases. From germline, CDR1 is MDHEN and CDR2 SYDVKM. The CDR3 has 14 residues. The V and J ends lost 2 bases and 11 bases, in that order; junction bases with no gene match: 10. The CDR3 loop is CASSLPQGAREAFF. DNA of the CDR3: TGTGCCAGCAGTTTACCCCAGGGGGCCCGAGAGGCTTTCTTT.

This rearrangement joins TRBV9 to TRBJ2-5; D may be TRBD1 (6 bases). The end of the DNA is better explained by TRBJ2-7, so the J call may be wrong. This CDR3 region has 14 residues. Germline V gene lookup returns CDR1 SGDLS and CDR2 YYNGEE. CDR3 sequence: CASSVDQGWYEQYF. CDR3 DNA: TGTGCCAGCAGCGTAGATCAGGGGTGGTACGAGCAGTACTTC.

The chain joins TRBV28 to TRBJ2-7, with D tentatively TRBD1 (6 bases). CDR3 size: 13 residues. Deletions cut 6 bases from V and 5 bases from J, with 14 bases between. From germline, CDR1 is MDHEN and CDR2 SYDVKM. CDR3 sequence: CASSRQDRNEQYF. For the CDR3, the DNA is TGTGCCAGCAGCAGACAGGACAGAAACGAGCAGTACTTC. The entire variable domain, with the rest obtained from reference TRBV28 and TRBJ2-7, is as follows: DVKVTQSSRYLVKRTGEKVFLECVQDMDHENMFWYRQDPGLGLRLIYFSYDVKMKEKGDIPEGYSVSREKKERFSLILESASTNQTSMYLCASSRQDRNEQYFGPGTRLTVT.

The V and J genes are TRBV7-7 and TRBJ2-5; 8 bases fit TRBD2. The CDR3 has 15 residues. Germline CDR1 and CDR2: SSHAT and FNYEAQ (reference sequence). J gave up 3 bases and V 3 bases, and 6 bases lay outside the gene matches. CDR3 in amino acids: CASSFSSGVEETQYF. CDR3 bases: TGTGCCAGCAGCTTCAGTAGCGGGGTGGAAGAGACCCAGTACTTC.

The gene calls are TRBV4-3 and TRBJ2-3; maybe TRBD2 (6 bases). Germline lookup yields CDR1 LGHNA and CDR2 YSLEER. This CDR3 spans 18 amino acids. V was shortened by 0 bases and J by 1 base, with 17 bases between the two germline ends. The CDR3 protein is CASSQESGEGVRTDTQYF. The DNA of the CDR3 is TGCGCCAGCAGCCAAGAGTCGGGAGAGGGAGTGCGCACAGATACGCAGTATTTT.

This chain uses TRBV2 with TRBJ2-1; 10 nucleotides align to TRBD2. The CDR3 totals 16 residues. Germline CDR1 and CDR2: SNHLY and FYNNEI. After removal of 3 bases from V and 4 bases from J, the junction contained 6 bases not matched to a gene. The CDR3 bases are TGTGCCAGCAGTGAGGAACTAGCGGGACCATACAATGAGCAGTTCTTC. This gives the protein CASSEELAGPYNEQFF.

The chain couples TRBV9 to TRBJ2-5; 7 nucleotides match TRBD2. CDR1 is SGDLS and CDR2 is YYNGEE in the germline V gene. This CDR3 has 17 residues. V gave up 2 bases and J gave up 1 base; unmatched junction bases: 11. CDR3 nucleotide sequence: TGTGCCAGCAGCGTCCCGCCCCGTTGGGGGGGCCAAGAGACCCAGTACTTC. Translation: CASSVPPRWGGQETQYF.